This T cell receptor (beta chain) was captured by sequencing in a study of cytomegalovirus exposure and HLA in healthy donors. With 60 Vbeta and 13 Jbeta primers, the PCR was carried out. Sequenced by immunoSEQ multiplex PCR; TCRdb stores in-frame clones only, minus some. The repertoire consists of around 170,000 clones, with roughly 72% occurring once and the leading ten covering under 2%. This CDR3 spans 14 amino acids. Trimming cost V 7 bases and J 7 bases, with 19 bases left between them. From germline, CDR1 is SNHLY and CDR2 FYNNEI. The sequence came from a man aged 35 to 55 in good health and CMV-seronegative. Sequenced material: PBMCs. The chain employs TRBV2 and TRBJ1-1, with D possibly TRBD1 on 5 matching bases. CDR3 in amino acids: CASTFRDGGVEAFF. CDR3 DNA: TGTGCCAGCACCTTCAGGGATGGAGGGGTTGAAGCTTTCTTT.